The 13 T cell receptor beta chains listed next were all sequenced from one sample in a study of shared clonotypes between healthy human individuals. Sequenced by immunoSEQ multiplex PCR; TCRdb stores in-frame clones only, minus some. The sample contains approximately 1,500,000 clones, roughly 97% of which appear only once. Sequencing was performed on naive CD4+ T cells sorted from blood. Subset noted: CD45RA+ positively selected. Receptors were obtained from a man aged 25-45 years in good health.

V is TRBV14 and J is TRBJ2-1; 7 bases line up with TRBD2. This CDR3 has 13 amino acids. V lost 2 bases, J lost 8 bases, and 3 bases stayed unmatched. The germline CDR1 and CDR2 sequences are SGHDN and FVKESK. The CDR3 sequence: CASSQRLAYEQFF. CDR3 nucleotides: TGTGCCAGCAGCCAAAGACTAGCCTATGAGCAGTTCTTC.

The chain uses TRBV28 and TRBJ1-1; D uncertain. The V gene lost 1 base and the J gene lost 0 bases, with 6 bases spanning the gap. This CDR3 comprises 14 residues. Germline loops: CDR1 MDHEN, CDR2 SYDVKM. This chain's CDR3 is CASSLLGMNTEAFF. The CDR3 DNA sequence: TGTGCCAGCAGTTTATTGGGTATGAACACTGAAGCTTTCTTT.

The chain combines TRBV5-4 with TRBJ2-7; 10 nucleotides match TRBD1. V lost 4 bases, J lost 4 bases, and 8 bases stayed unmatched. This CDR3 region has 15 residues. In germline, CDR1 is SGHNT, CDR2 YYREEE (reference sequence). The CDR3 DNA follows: TGTGCCAGCAGCGAGAGCGGGACAGGGGTGTACGAGCAGTACTTC. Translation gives CASSESGTGVYEQYF.

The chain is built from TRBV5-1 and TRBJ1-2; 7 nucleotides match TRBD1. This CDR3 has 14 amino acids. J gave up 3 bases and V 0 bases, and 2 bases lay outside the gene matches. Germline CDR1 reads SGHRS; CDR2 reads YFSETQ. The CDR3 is CASSLVGGDYGYTF. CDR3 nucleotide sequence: TGCGCCAGCAGCTTGGTAGGGGGCGACTATGGCTACACCTTC.

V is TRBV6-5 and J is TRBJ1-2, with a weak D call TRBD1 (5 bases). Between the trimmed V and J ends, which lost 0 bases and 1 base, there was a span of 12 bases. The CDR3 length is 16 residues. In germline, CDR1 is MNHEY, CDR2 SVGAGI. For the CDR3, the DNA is TGTGCCAGCAGTTACTCGAGTCGCAGGGTTAACTATGGCTACACCTTC. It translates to CASSYSSRRVNYGYTF.

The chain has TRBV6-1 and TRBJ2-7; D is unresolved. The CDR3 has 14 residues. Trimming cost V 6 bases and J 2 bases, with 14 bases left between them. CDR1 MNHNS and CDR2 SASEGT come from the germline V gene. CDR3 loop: CASRTGDITYEQYF. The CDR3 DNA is TGTGCCAGCAGAACCGGAGATATAACCTACGAGCAGTACTTC.

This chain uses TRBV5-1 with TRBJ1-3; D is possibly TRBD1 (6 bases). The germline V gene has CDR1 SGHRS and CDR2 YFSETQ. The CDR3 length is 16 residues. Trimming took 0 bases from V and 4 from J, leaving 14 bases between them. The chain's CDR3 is CASSLVSGEGGNTIYF. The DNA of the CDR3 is TGCGCCAGCAGCTTGGTGTCAGGGGAAGGAGGAAACACCATATATTTT.

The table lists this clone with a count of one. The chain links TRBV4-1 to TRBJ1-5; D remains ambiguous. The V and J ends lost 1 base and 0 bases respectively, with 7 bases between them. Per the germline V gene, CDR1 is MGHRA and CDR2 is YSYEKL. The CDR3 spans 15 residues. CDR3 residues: CASSQVMYSNQPQHF. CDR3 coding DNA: TGCGCCAGCAGCCAAGTAATGTATAGCAATCAGCCCCAGCATTTT.

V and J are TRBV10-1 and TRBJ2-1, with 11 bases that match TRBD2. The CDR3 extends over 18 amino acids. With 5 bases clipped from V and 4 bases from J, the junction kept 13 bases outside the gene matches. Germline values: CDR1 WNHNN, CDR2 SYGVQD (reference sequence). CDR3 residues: CASSPGLAGRRGYNEQFF. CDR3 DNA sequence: TGCGCCAGCAGTCCCGGACTAGCGGGCAGACGGGGGTACAATGAGCAGTTCTTC.

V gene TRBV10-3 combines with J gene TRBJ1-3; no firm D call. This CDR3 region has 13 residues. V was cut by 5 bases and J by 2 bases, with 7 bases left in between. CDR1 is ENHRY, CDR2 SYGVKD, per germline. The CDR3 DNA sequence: TGTGCCATCAGTACCCAAGCTGGAAACACCATATATTTT. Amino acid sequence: CAISTQAGNTIYF.

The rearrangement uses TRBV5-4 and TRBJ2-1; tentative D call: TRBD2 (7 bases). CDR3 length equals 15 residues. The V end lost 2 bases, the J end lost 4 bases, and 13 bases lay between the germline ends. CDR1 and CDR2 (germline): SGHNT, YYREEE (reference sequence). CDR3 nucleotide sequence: TGTGCCAGCAGCTTCGGCGGGGGCCTATACAATGAGCAGTTCTTC. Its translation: CASSFGGGLYNEQFF.

Here the CDR3 reads CASSLKGMEQFF. The CDR3 DNA is TGTGCCAGCAGTTTAAAGGGGATGGAGCAGTTCTTC. The chain recombines TRBV27 with TRBJ2-1, with a possible D match to TRBD1 (5 bases). This CDR3 has 12 amino acids. V was trimmed by 2 bases and J by 10 bases, leaving 9 bases between them. CDR1 and CDR2 (germline): MNHEY, SMNVEV (reference sequence).

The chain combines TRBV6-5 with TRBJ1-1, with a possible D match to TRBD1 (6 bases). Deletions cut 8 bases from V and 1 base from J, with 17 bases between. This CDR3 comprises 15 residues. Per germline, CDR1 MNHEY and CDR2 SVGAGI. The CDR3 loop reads CASSLLPQGNTEAFF. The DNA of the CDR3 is TGTGCCAGCTCCCTGCTTCCACAGGGGAACACTGAAGCTTTCTTT.